Sequencing of this T cell receptor beta chain was carried out in a study of CD8 T cells in Susac syndrome. Study in general: Patients with Susac syndrome, at blood draw, were therapy-naive, on corticosteroids, or on intravenous immunoglobulin alone.

Random hexamers were used to reverse transcribe 0.5 to 1 ug of RNA. The method of amplification for TCR beta CDR3 was immunoSEQ multiplex PCR, covering 54 Vbeta and 13 Jbeta. MiXCR was run by TCRdb on the immunoSEQ multiplex PCR reads, yielding one entry per CDR3 protein. Among 75,000 to 95,000 distinct CDR3 sequences listed, 90% to 97% were seen once. The sequenced sample was CD8+ T cells from PBMCs. The clonotype comes from a human donor with Susac syndrome.

This CDR3 is CASSGGRTGYHYGYTF. DNA of the CDR3: TGTGCCAGCAGTGGTGGTAGGACAGGTTACCACTATGGCTACACCTTC. This chain joins TRBV6-1 and TRBJ1-2, with TRBD1 matching 7 bases. Germline assignment: CDR1 MNHNS and CDR2 SASEGT. The CDR3 spans 16 residues. With 4 bases clipped from V and 3 bases from J, the junction kept 11 bases outside the gene matches.